Here is one T cell receptor (beta chain) with its context. All donors came from Russia, were Caucasian and healthy, and spanned ages 6 to 90. Isolation per sample recovered at least 6 million PBMCs. These data belong to a study of blood T cells in healthy people across ages. The CDR3 spans 16 residues. A J-beta primer mix and a sample-barcoded 5' primer were used in a second PCR of about 7 to 11 cycles. Each of the cDNA molecules was tagged by a template-switch adaptor with 12 random nucleotides. TCRdb reprocessed the 5' RACE reads via MiXCR and lists one record per CDR3 protein. The data hold 1,300,000 or so distinct CDR3 sequences, with approximately 59% observed a single time.

This chain uses TRBV21-1 with TRBJ2-3; the D call in the table, TRBD1, was not verified against the DNA. TRBV21-1 corresponds to a pseudogene. Sequenced input: blood. The receptor was derived from a man aged 18 to 29 in good health. The CDR3 coding sequence is TGTGCCAGACCCCCGTCGGGACAGGGCGTCGCAGATACGCAGTATTTT. Translating it yields CARPPSGQGVADTQYF.